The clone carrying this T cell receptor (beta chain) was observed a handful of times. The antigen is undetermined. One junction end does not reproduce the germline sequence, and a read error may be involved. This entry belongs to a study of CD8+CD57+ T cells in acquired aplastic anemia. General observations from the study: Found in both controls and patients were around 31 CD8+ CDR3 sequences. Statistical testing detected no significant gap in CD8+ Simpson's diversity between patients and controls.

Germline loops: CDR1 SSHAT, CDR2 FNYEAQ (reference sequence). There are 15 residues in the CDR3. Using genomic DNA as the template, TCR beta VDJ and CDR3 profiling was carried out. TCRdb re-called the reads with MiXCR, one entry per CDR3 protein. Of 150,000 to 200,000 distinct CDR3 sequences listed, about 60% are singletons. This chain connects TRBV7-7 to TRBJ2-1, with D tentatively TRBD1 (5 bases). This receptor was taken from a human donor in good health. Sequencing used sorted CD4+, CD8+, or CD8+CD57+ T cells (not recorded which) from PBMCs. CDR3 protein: CASSLAPDTYNEQFF. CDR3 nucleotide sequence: TGTGCTAGCAGCTTAGCCCCGGACACCTACAATGAGCAGTTCTTC.